These 18 T cell receptor beta chains were all obtained from the same sample, sequenced in a study of shared clonotypes between healthy human individuals. Generated by immunoSEQ multiplex PCR, the TCRdb table keeps only in-frame clones and is missing some. The sample holds roughly 1,500,000 clones; 98% are singletons and the top ten take about 0.4%. Sequenced material: naive CD4+ T cells sorted from blood. Specified subset: CD45RA+ positively selected. The source of these receptors is a man younger than 45 in good health.

The V call is TRBV5-4, the J call TRBJ2-3; D is unclear. CDR3 length equals 14 residues. CDR1 is SGHNT, CDR2 YYREEE, per germline (reference sequence). Trimming removed 4 bases at V and 2 bases at J, with 11 bases between. The CDR3 reads CASSPELYTDTQYF. The CDR3 bases are TGTGCCAGCAGCCCCGAGCTCTACACAGATACGCAGTATTTT.

The J gene is TRBJ2-6, the V gene TRBV19; D is undetermined. The germline V and J ends were trimmed by 5 bases and 2 bases, with 16 bases remaining between them. CDR1 is LNHDA, CDR2 SQIVND, per germline (reference sequence). The CDR3 contains 17 residues. The CDR3: CASSLPTRQTGANVLTF. In DNA form, the CDR3 reads TGTGCCAGTAGTCTTCCCACACGACAAACTGGGGCCAACGTCCTGACTTTC.

J is TRBJ2-1 and V is TRBV2, with D possibly TRBD1 on 6 matching bases. V was pared by 5 bases and J by 4 bases, with 12 bases between. Germline values: CDR1 SNHLY, CDR2 FYNNEI. The CDR3 is 14 residues long. The CDR3 DNA follows: TGTGCCAGCAGTTACAGGGTAGGATACAATGAGCAGTTCTTC. Translating gives CASSYRVGYNEQFF. Supplemented by reference TRBV2 and TRBJ2-1, the full variable domain reads EPEVTQTPSHQVTQMGQEVILRCVPISNHLYFYWYRQILGQKVEFLVSFYNNEISEKSEIFDDQFSVERPDGSNFTLKIRSTKLEDSAMYFCASSYRVGYNEQFFGPGTRLTVL.

The chain uses TRBV4-3 and TRBJ1-4, with unresolved D. V was cut by 2 bases and J by 4 bases, with 11 bases left in between. Germline lookup yields CDR1 LGHNA and CDR2 YSLEER. The CDR3 loop spans 15 amino acids. This CDR3 is CASSQNQLVNEKLFF. CDR3 DNA sequence: TGCGCCAGCAGCCAAAACCAGTTAGTTAATGAAAAACTGTTTTTT.

The V call is TRBV4-1, the J call TRBJ1-4, with 8 positions matching TRBD1. CDR3 length: 18 residues. Germline V CDR1 and CDR2: MGHRA, YSYEKL. V gave up 0 bases and J gave up 4 bases; unmatched junction bases: 10. CDR3 nucleotides: TGCGCCAGCAGCCAAGATGACAGGGGCGAAGGGTTTAATGAAAAACTGTTTTTT. Translating it yields CASSQDDRGEGFNEKLFF.

This chain joins TRBV11-2 and TRBJ2-1; D perhaps matches TRBD1 (5 bases). V lost 5 bases and J lost 0, with 8 bases in between. CDR1 is SGHAT and CDR2 is FQNNGV in the germline V gene. The length of the CDR3 is 14 residues. As DNA, the CDR3 is TGTGCCAGCAGCGACAGCTTCTCCTACAATGAGCAGTTCTTC. It codes for CASSDSFSYNEQFF.

This sequence joins TRBV30 and TRBJ2-3; TRBD2 aligns across 14 bases. Germline loops: CDR1 GTSNPN, CDR2 SVGIG (reference sequence). CDR3 size: 15 residues. Trimming removed 5 bases from V and 0 bases from J; junction bases left unmatched: 1. This CDR3 is CAWGLAGGSTDTQYF. The CDR3, as DNA: TGTGCCTGGGGACTAGCGGGAGGTAGCACAGATACGCAGTATTTT. Full variable domain (missing parts from reference TRBV30 and TRBJ2-3): SQTIHQWPATLVQPVGSPLSLECTVEGTSNPNLYWYRQAAGRGLQLLFYSVGIGQISSEVPQNLSASRPQDRQFILSSKKLLLSDSGFYLCAWGLAGGSTDTQYFGPGTRLTVL.

The CDR3 bases are TGTGCCTGGAGGAGAGAGGGAACTGAAGCTTTCTTT. Its protein product is CAWRREGTEAFF. The chain recombines TRBV30 with TRBJ1-1; no definite D call. The CDR3 extends over 12 amino acids. The germline gives CDR1 GTSNPN, CDR2 SVGIG (reference sequence). The V end lost 3 bases, the J end lost 5 bases, and 10 bases lay between the germline ends.

Points on this clone: The same CDR3 can be traced to other DNA sequences in this sample. The rearrangement uses TRBV18 and TRBJ2-3, with unresolved D. Trimming took off 2 bases at V and 4 bases at J, with 4 bases between the two ends. Germline assignment: CDR1 KGHSH and CDR2 LQKENI. The CDR3 contains 12 residues. DNA of the CDR3: TGTGCCAGCTCACCAGTTGCAGATACGCAGTATTTT. Residues: CASSPVADTQYF.

The chain has TRBV7-5 and TRBJ2-7; the table's D call of TRBD2 was not tested on the DNA. TRBV7-5 has pseudogene status. The CDR3 contains 16 residues. The CDR3 DNA sequence: TGTGTCAGAAGCTTATTACTGGTAGCGGGAGCTTACGAGCAGTACTTC. Translated: CVRSLLLVAGAYEQYF.

V usage is TRBV5-1 and J usage is TRBJ2-3; no firm D call. Trimming shortened V by 7 bases and J by 2 bases, and 14 bases separated the two germline ends. Germline CDR1 is SGHRS and CDR2 is YFSETQ. CDR3 length: 14 amino acids. CDR3 loop: CASYHLGTTDTQYF. CDR3 coding DNA: TGCGCCAGCTACCACCTCGGTACCACAGATACGCAGTATTTT. The full variable domain, with the rest looked up from reference TRBV5-1 and TRBJ2-3, is KAGVTQTPRYLIKTRGQQVTLSCSPISGHRSVSWYQQTPGQGLQFLFEYFSETQRNKGNFPGRFSGRQFSNSRSEMNVSTLELGDSALYLCASYHLGTTDTQYFGPGTRLTVL.

The chain has TRBV28 and TRBJ1-5; D is undetermined. Trimming took 3 bases from V and 5 from J, leaving 11 bases between them. The length of the CDR3 is 14 residues. CDR1 and CDR2 from the germline V gene are MDHEN and SYDVKM. The CDR3: CASSFSYGDQPQHF. In DNA, the CDR3 is TGTGCCAGCAGTTTCTCTTACGGGGATCAGCCCCAGCATTTT.

The chain recombines TRBV4-3 with TRBJ1-4; the D gene is possibly TRBD1 (6 bases). Trimming removed 4 bases from V and 8 bases from J, with 17 bases in between. This CDR3 region has 15 residues. The germline gives CDR1 LGHNA, CDR2 YSLEER. The chain's CDR3 is CASSRRGWTEEKLFF. The DNA of the CDR3 is TGCGCCAGCAGCCGGCGTGGGTGGACAGAAGAAAAACTGTTTTTT.

This clone was found once. Other nucleotide sequences in the sample specify the same CDR3. This chain connects TRBV5-1 to TRBJ2-7; 11 positions agree with TRBD1. Germline V gene lookup returns CDR1 SGHRS and CDR2 YFSETQ. CDR3 length equals 14 residues. Trimming at V came to 4 bases and at J to 3 bases, leaving 3 bases not matched to a gene. CDR3 in amino acids: CASSRGQGVYEQYF. CDR3 nucleotide sequence: TGCGCCAGCAGCAGGGGACAGGGGGTCTACGAGCAGTACTTC.

This chain uses TRBV19 with TRBJ1-3; no clear D gene. Trimming pared 0 bases from V and 0 bases from J, leaving 9 bases between. The germline V gene encodes CDR1 LNHDA and CDR2 SQIVND (reference sequence). This CDR3 is 16 amino acids long. CDR3 sequence: CASSIDLRPSGNTIYF. The CDR3 region has the DNA TGTGCCAGTAGTATAGATCTCAGGCCCTCTGGAAACACCATATATTTT.

J is TRBJ2-7 and V is TRBV7-9; D is ambiguous. Per germline, CDR1 SEHNR and CDR2 FQNEAQ (reference sequence). This CDR3 is built from 14 residues. Between the trimmed V and J ends, which lost 2 bases and 1 base, there was a span of 9 bases. The CDR3 loop is CASSLSTGSYEQYF. In nucleotides, the CDR3 is TGTGCCAGCAGCTTAAGTACCGGGTCCTACGAGCAGTACTTC. Looking up the rest from reference TRBV7-9 and TRBJ2-7 gives the full variable domain: DTGVSQNPRHKITKRGQNVTFRCDPISEHNRLYWYRQTLGQGPEFLTYFQNEAQLEKSRLLSDRFSAERPKGSFSTLEIQRTEQGDSAMYLCASSLSTGSYEQYFGPGTRLTVT.

This clone was recorded once. The chain recombines TRBV7-9 with TRBJ2-1; D is possibly TRBD1 or TRBD2 (5 bases each). V was pared by 5 bases and J by 6 bases, with 14 bases between. Looked up from germline, CDR1 is SEHNR and CDR2 is FQNEAQ (reference sequence). This CDR3 contains 14 residues. CDR3 nucleotides: TGTGCCAGCAGCCCGGGACCACTGGGCAATGAGCAGTTCTTC. It yields the protein CASSPGPLGNEQFF.

This sequence joins TRBV2 and TRBJ2-1; 7 bases are shared with TRBD2. The germline V gene has CDR1 SNHLY and CDR2 FYNNEI. The CDR3 length is 14 residues. V shed 6 bases, J shed 8 bases, and the junction held 10 bases outside the gene matches. CDR3 residues: CASRTGGRGDEQFF. CDR3 DNA: TGTGCCAGCAGGACTGGCGGGAGAGGTGATGAGCAGTTCTTC.